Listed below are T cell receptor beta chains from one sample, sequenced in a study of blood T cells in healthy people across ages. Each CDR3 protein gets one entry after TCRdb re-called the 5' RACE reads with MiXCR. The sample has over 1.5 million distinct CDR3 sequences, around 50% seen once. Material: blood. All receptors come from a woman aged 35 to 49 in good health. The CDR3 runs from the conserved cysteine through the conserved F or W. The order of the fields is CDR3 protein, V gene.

CDR3 protein: CASSQEPGLNTEAFF
V gene: TRBV4-1

CDR3 protein: CASSQGIAGGIDTQYF
V gene: TRBV4-2

CDR3 protein: CASSPNPLAGLNQPQHF
V gene: TRBV5-1

CDR3 protein: CSASGTGGVKQYF
V gene: TRBV20-1

CDR3 protein: CASSVAGSGGSYNEQFF
V gene: TRBV9

CDR3 protein: CASSYYRSGANVLTF
V gene: TRBV6-2/TRBV6-3

CDR3 protein: CASSTGRSTQYF
V gene: TRBV11-2

CDR3 protein: CASRSQGFGGQPQHF
V gene: TRBV5-5

CDR3 protein: CSASRYDSGEEETQYF
V gene: TRBV20-1

CDR3 protein: CASSQDGGLGNEKLFF
V gene: TRBV4-2

CDR3 protein: CASRNNPGGEQFF
V gene: TRBV12-3/TRBV12-4

CDR3 protein: CASIYTNGPTSGGAVYNEQFF
V gene: TRBV2

CDR3 protein: CASSAQGQGEGTQYF
V gene: TRBV11-2

CDR3 protein: CASSAGTSRQTQYF
V gene: TRBV6-5

CDR3 protein: CSALGPYTDTQYF
V gene: TRBV20-1

CDR3 protein: CANKQGLNTEAFF
V gene: TRBV10-3

CDR3 protein: CASSVVAFRDTQYF
V gene: TRBV7-2

CDR3 protein: CASSYSTLAPHSAETQYF
V gene: TRBV6-2/TRBV6-3

CDR3 protein: CASSYPGGSNYGYTF
V gene: TRBV28

CDR3 protein: CSARDLTATNEKLFF
V gene: TRBV20-1

CDR3 protein: CASSSAPTGPGANVLTF
V gene: TRBV5-1

CDR3 protein: CASSTVWVDGYTF
V gene: TRBV25-1

CDR3 protein: CASSNNRDGYPEAFF
V gene: TRBV5-5

CDR3 protein: CASSSGHLNQPQHF
V gene: TRBV7-2

CDR3 protein: CASSQEARSCKQYF
V gene: TRBV4-1

CDR3 protein: CSVVELGWDNYGYTF
V gene: TRBV29-1

CDR3 protein: CAISEPTGSSTDTQYF
V gene: TRBV10-3

CDR3 protein: CASSAGPYSHNEQFF
V gene: TRBV27

CDR3 protein: CAISTSYEQYF
V gene: TRBV10-3

CDR3 protein: CASSYWEQQGDTQYF
V gene: TRBV6-2/TRBV6-3

CDR3 protein: CAGRDKTSGGAKFF
V gene: TRBV28

CDR3 protein: CASSSNRGPPYNEQYF
V gene: TRBV27

CDR3 protein: CASSYSSGGAQETQFF
V gene: TRBV6-6

CDR3 protein: CATRGRASGSYEQYF
V gene: TRBV15

CDR3 protein: CASRIGFGANVLTF
V gene: TRBV6-5

CDR3 protein: CASSQETRGRQQFF
V gene: TRBV4-1